The T cell receptor beta chain described here comes from a study of T-cell memory formation after mild COVID-19. Study overall: TCR clustering was largely donor specific.

5'RACE, which relied on constant-segment primers, yielded TCR alpha and TCR beta cDNA libraries carrying sample barcodes and UMIs. TCRdb fed the 5' RACE reads into MiXCR, producing one record per CDR3 protein. The profile shows 400,000 to 500,000 distinct CDR3 sequences, 15% to 20% of them singletons. The sample holds a few counts of this clonotype. Its cognate antigen is unknown. From germline, CDR1 is SGHDT and CDR2 YYEEEE. The CDR3 spans 17 residues. The V end was cut by 0 bases, the J end by 2 bases, with 16 bases between. General study points: Contracting clones, day 15 to 85, had balanced CD4/CD8, and later expanders favored CD4+. Pre-infection memory held some responding clones, suggesting pre-existing cross-reactive T cells responded.

The specimen sequenced was PBMCs or a T cell subset sorted from them (not recorded which). V is TRBV5-6 and J is TRBJ2-3, with a tentative D call TRBD1 (5 bases). The TCR sequence derives from a man in his late teens or twenties who had mild COVID-19 (a few samples of this study predate the infection). Cell type and time point are not known. CDR3 DNA: TGTGCCAGCAGCTTGGGGGCCGACAGATCCCCCACAGATACGCAGTATTTT. It specifies CASSLGADRSPTDTQYF.